These 6 T cell receptor beta chains originate from one sample sequenced in a study of human T cells and chemical hapten exposure. TCRdb recomputed calls from the RACE reads with MiXCR, one row per CDR3 protein. In the table there are some 200,000 distinct CDR3 sequences, nearly 30% of which are singletons. Stated time point: pre-sensitization, week 0. Treatment specified: therapeutic diphenylcyclopropenone sensitization with weekly scalp DPC. Sequenced here: whole blood, sampled in connection with sensitization to the hapten diphenylcyclopropenone (DPC). The receptors stem from a woman aged 30 to 39 with alopecia areata. Some clones in this sample may be carry-over from other donors' samples.

This chain links TRBV2 with TRBJ2-3, with 11 bases that match TRBD2. V shed 4 bases and J 8 bases; nucleotides not matched to a gene: 8. Germline V gene lookup returns CDR1 SNHLY and CDR2 FYNNEI. This CDR3 has 15 amino acids. CDR3 nucleotide sequence: TGTGCCAGCAGTGCGACTAGCGGGGCCGGCTTTACGCAGTATTTT. Its protein is CASSATSGAGFTQYF.

V usage is TRBV7-2 and J usage is TRBJ1-5; a possible D gene is TRBD1 (5 bases). Trimming shortened V by 3 bases and J by 2 bases, and 11 bases separated the two germline ends. Germline V lookup: CDR1 SGHTA, CDR2 FQGNSA. The CDR3 totals 15 residues. CDR3 coding DNA: TGTGCCAGCAGCTTGTCAGGGTGGGGCAATCAGCCCCAGCATTTT. Translating it yields CASSLSGWGNQPQHF. The whole variable domain, filled in from reference TRBV7-2 and TRBJ1-5, reads GAGVSQSPSNKVTEKGKDVELRCDPISGHTALYWYRQSLGQGLEFLIYFQGNSAPDKSGLPSDRFSAERTGGSVSTLTIQRTQQEDSAVYLCASSLSGWGNQPQHFGDGTRLSIL.

The chain joins TRBV6-2 or TRBV6-3 to TRBJ2-2; no reliable D call. Germline lookup yields CDR1 MNHEY and CDR2 SVGEGT. Trimming removed 7 bases from V and 0 bases from J, with 12 bases in between. The CDR3 runs to 15 residues. The CDR3 sequence: CASTDPTANTGELFF. CDR3 bases: TGTGCCAGCACCGACCCAACCGCGAACACCGGGGAGCTGTTTTTT.

V and J are TRBV7-9 and TRBJ1-6; D not certain. Germline V CDR1 and CDR2: SEHNR, FQNEAQ (reference sequence). The CDR3 runs 12 residues. V lost 2 bases and J lost 9, with 5 bases in between. DNA of the CDR3: TGTGCCAGCAGCTTATGGGGTTCACCCCTCCACTTT. Encoded protein: CASSLWGSPLHF.

DNA for the CDR3: TGTGCCAGCTCACCTTTGGGACAAGCCTACGAGCAGTACTTC. This gives the protein CASSPLGQAYEQYF. V is TRBV18 and J is TRBJ2-7; a weak D match, TRBD1 (6 bases). Germline-derived CDR1 and CDR2 are KGHSH and LQKENI. With 3 bases removed from V and 2 bases from J, the gap between germline ends came to 11 bases. This CDR3 has 14 amino acids.

This clonotype has more than one count but fewer than ten. The CDR3 reads CASSLDGTGNQPQHF. CDR3 DNA sequence: TGTGCCAGCAGTTTGGACGGCACAGGGAATCAGCCCCAGCATTTT. The rearrangement joins TRBV28 to TRBJ1-5; D might be TRBD1 (6 bases). CDR3 length: 15 residues. Trimming took 3 bases from V and 4 from J, leaving 13 bases between them. Germline CDR1 is MDHEN and CDR2 is SYDVKM. Combining the CDR3 with reference TRBV28 and TRBJ1-5 gives the whole variable domain DVKVTQSSRYLVKRTGEKVFLECVQDMDHENMFWYRQDPGLGLRLIYFSYDVKMKEKGDIPEGYSVSREKKERFSLILESASTNQTSMYLCASSLDGTGNQPQHFGDGTRLSIL.